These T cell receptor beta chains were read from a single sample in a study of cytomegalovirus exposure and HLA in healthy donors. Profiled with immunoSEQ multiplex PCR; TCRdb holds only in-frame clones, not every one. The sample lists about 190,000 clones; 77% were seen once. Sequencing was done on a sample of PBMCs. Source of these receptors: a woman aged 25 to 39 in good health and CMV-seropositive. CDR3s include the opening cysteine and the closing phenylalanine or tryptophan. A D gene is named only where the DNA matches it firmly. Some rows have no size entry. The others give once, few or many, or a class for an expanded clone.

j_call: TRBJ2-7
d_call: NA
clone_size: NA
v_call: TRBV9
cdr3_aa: CASSVDLGGAYEQYF
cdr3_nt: TGTGCCAGCAGCGTAGATTTAGGGGGGGCCTACGAGCAGTACTTC

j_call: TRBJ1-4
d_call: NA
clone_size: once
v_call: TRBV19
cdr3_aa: CASRNPGERNEKLFF
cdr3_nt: TGTGCCAGTAGGAACCCGGGAGAGCGTAATGAAAAACTGTTTTTT

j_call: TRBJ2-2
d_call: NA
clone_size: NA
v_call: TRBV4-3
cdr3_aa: CASSQDYTGELFF
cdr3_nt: TGCGCCAGCAGCCAGGACTACACCGGGGAGCTGTTTTTT

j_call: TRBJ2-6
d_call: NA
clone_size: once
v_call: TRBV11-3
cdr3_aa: CASSGDSSGANVLTF
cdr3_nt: TGTGCCAGCAGCGGCGACAGCTCTGGGGCCAACGTCCTGACTTTC

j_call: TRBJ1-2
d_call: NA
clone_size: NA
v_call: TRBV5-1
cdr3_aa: CASSLGAGSYTF
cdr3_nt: TGCGCCAGCAGCTTGGGGGCGGGAAGCTACACCTTC

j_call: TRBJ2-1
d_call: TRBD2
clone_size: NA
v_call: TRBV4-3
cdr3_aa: CASSQVLAGGIQLF
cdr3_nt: TGCGCCAGCAGCCAAGTGCTAGCGGGAGGAATTCAGCTCTTC

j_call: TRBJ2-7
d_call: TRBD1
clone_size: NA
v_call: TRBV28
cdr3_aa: CASSLYRGGDEQYF
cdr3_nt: TGTGCCAGCAGTTTATACAGGGGTGGGGACGAGCAGTACTTC

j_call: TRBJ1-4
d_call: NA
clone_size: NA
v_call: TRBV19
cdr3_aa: CASSRGGAPGEKLFF
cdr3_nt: TGTGCCAGTAGTAGGGGCGGCGCGCCGGGTGAAAAACTGTTTTTT

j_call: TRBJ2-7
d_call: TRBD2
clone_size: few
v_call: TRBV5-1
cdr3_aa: CASSLITSGLGYEQYF
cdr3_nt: TGCGCCAGCAGCTTAATAACTAGCGGGCTAGGCTACGAGCAGTACTTC

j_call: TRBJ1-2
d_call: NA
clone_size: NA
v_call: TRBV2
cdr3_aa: CARSEAGHTSNYGYTF
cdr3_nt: TGTGCCAGAAGTGAAGCCGGACATACCTCTAACTATGGCTACACCTTC

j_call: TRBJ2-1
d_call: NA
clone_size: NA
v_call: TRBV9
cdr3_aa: CASSDGTLSIGIF
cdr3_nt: TGTGCCAGCAGCGACGGGACACTGTCCATCGGAATCTTC

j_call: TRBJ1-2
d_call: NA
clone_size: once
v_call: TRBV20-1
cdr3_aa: CSAYGIPGYTF
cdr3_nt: TGCAGTGCTTACGGGATTCCTGGCTACACCTTC

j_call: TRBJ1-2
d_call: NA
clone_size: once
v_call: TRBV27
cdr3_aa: CASRLGGPRPLANYGYTF
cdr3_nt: TGTGCCAGCAGACTGGGAGGGCCAAGACCATTGGCTAACTATGGCTACACCTTC

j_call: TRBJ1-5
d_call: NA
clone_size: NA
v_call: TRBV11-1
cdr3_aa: CASSSTAGSNQPQHF
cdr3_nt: TGTGCCAGCAGCTCCACAGCAGGGAGCAATCAGCCCCAGCATTTT

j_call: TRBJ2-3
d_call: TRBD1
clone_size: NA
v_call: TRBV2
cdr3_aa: CASRDRGAFQPQYF
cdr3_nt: TGTGCCAGCAGGGACAGGGGCGCCTTCCAGCCGCAGTATTTT

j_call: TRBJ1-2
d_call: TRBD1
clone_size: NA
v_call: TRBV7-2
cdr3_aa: CASSLTSGGSGYTF
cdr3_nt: TGTGCCAGCAGCTTAACTTCAGGGGGCTCCGGCTACACCTTC

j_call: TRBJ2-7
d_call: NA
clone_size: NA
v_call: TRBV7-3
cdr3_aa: CASSLTAGSEQYF
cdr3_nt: TGTGCCAGCAGCTTAACTGCAGGCTCCGAGCAGTACTTC

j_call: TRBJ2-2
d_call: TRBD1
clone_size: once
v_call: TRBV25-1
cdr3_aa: CASSERTGLTGELFF
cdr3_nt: TGTGCCAGCAGTGAAAGGACAGGGTTGACCGGGGAGCTGTTTTTT

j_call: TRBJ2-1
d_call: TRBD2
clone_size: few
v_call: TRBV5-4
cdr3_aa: CASKKTSGTWEQFF
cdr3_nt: TGTGCCAGCAAGAAGACTAGCGGGACCTGGGAGCAGTTCTTC

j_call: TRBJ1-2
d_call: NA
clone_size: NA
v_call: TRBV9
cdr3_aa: CASSPLGGAYGYTF
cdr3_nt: TGTGCCAGCAGCCCCCTCGGGGGAGCCTATGGCTACACCTTC

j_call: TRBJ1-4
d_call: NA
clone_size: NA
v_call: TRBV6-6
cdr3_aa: CASSYLLSEKLFF
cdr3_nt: TGTGCCAGCAGTTACCTTTTGAGTGAAAAACTGTTTTTT

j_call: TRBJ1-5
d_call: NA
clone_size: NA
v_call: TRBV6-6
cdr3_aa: CASGGETQPQHF
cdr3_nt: TGTGCCAGTGGGGGGGAGACCCAGCCCCAGCATTTT

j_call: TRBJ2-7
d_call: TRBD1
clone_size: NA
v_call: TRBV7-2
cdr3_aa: CASSRDRGSYEQYF
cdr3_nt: TGTGCCAGCAGCCGCGACAGGGGATCCTACGAGCAGTACTTC

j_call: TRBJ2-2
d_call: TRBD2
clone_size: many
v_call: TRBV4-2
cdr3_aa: CASSQETSATGELFF
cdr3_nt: TGTGCCAGCAGCCAAGAGACTAGCGCCACCGGGGAGCTGTTTTTT

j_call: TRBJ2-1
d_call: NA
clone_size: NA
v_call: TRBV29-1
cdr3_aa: CSVDPLADSYNEQFF
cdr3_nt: TGCAGCGTTGACCCACTAGCCGACAGCTACAATGAGCAGTTCTTC

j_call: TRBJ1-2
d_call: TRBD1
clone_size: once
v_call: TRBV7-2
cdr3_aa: CASSLIEQGVYGYTF
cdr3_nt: TGTGCCAGCAGCTTAATTGAACAGGGGGTTTATGGCTACACCTTC

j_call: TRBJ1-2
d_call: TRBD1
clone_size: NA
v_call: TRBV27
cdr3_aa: CASSLSGRGFYGYTF
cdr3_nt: TGTGCCAGCAGTTTATCGGGCAGGGGGTTCTATGGCTACACCTTC

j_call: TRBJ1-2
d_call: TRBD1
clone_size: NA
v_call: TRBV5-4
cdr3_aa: CASSLTGVFYGYTF
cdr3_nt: TGTGCCAGCAGCTTAACAGGGGTGTTCTATGGCTACACCTTC

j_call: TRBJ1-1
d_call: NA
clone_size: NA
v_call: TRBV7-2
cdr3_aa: CASRRGGYLGTEAFF
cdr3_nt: TGTGCCAGCAGAAGAGGTGGATATCTGGGCACTGAAGCTTTCTTT

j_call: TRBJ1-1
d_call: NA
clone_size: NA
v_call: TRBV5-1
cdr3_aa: CASSLTAGNTEAFF
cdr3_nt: TGCGCCAGCAGCTTGACGGCAGGGAACACTGAAGCTTTCTTT

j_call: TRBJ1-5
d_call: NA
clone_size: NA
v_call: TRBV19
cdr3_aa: CASSIARGTNQPQHF
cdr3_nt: TGTGCCAGTAGTATCGCCCGGGGAACTAATCAGCCCCAGCATTTT

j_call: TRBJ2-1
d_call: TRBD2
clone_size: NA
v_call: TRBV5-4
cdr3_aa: CASSLGFSGGYNEQFF
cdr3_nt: TGTGCCAGCAGCTTGGGCTTTAGCGGGGGCTACAATGAGCAGTTCTTC

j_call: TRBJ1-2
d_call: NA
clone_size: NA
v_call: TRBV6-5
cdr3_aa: CASGPEGQGRGYTF
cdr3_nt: TGTGCCAGCGGCCCGGAGGGTCAGGGTCGGGGCTACACCTTC

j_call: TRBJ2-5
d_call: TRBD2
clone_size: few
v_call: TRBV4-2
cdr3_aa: CASSQEGGLAGFQETQYF
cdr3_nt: TGTGCCAGCAGCCAAGAGGGGGGACTAGCGGGGTTCCAAGAGACCCAGTACTTC

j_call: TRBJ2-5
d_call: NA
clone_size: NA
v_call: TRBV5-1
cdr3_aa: CASSPDRARRETQYF
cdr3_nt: TGCGCCAGCAGCCCCGATAGGGCACGGAGGGAGACCCAGTACTTC

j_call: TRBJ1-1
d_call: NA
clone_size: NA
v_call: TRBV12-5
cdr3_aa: CASGLSAGDPNTEAFF
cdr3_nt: TGTGCTAGTGGTTTGTCGGCAGGCGACCCGAACACTGAAGCTTTCTTT

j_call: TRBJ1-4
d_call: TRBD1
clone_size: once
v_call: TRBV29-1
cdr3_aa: CSVDTGQGNEKLFF
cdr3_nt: TGCAGCGTTGACACCGGACAGGGTAATGAAAAACTGTTTTTT

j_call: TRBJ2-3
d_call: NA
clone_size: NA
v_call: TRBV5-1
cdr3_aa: CASSLGQGWTDTQYF
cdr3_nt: TGCGCCAGCAGTTTGGGGCAGGGGTGGACAGATACGCAGTATTTT

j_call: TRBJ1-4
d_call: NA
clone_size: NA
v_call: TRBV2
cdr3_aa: CASNVAELSELFF
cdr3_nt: TGTGCCAGCAACGTGGCGGAGCTCAGTGAACTGTTTTTT

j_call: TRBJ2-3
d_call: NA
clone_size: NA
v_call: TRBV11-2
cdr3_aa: CASSPGPAQYF
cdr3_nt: TGTGCCAGCAGCCCCGGTCCGGCGCAGTATTTT

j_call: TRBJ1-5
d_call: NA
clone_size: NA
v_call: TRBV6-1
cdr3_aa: CASSETQQTNQPQHF
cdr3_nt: TGTGCCAGCAGTGAAACCCAGCAGACAAATCAGCCCCAGCATTTT

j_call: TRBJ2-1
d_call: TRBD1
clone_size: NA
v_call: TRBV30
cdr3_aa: CAWSDEHRGREQFF
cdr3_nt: TGTGCCTGGAGTGATGAACACAGGGGTCGCGAGCAGTTCTTC

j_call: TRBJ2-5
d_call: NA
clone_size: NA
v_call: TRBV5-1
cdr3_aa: CASTTGDQETQYF
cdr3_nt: TGCGCCAGCACGACGGGGGACCAAGAGACCCAGTACTTC

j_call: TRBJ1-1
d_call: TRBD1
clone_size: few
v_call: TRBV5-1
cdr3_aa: CASSRGGTANTEAFF
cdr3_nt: TGCGCCAGCAGCCGCGGAGGGACAGCGAACACTGAAGCTTTCTTT

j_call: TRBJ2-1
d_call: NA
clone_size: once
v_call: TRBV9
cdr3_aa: CASSSSGLAYNEQFF
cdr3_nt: TGTGCCAGCAGCTCAAGCGGACTTGCCTACAATGAGCAGTTCTTC

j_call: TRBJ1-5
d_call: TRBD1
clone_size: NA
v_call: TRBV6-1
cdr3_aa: CASSAGFTGGASNQPQHF
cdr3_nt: TGTGCCAGCAGTGCCGGGTTTACAGGGGGCGCAAGCAATCAGCCCCAGCATTTT

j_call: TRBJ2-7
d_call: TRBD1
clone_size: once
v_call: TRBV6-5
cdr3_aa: CASSYFPGGVYEQYF
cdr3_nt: TGTGCCAGCAGTTACTTTCCAGGGGGCGTTTACGAGCAGTACTTC

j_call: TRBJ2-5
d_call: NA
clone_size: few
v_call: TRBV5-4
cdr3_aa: CASSPLRPSGTQYF
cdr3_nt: TGTGCCAGCAGCCCCCTGCGGCCTTCCGGGACCCAGTACTTC

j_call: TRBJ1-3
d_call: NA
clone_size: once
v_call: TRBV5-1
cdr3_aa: CASSLGPGNTIYF
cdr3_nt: TGCGCCAGCAGCTTGGGGCCCGGAAACACCATATATTTT

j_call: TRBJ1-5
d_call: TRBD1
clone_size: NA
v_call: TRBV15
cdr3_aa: CATSSQGGDQPQHF
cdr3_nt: TGTGCCACCAGCAGTCAAGGGGGCGATCAGCCCCAGCATTTT